The 24 T cell receptor beta chains below all came from one sample that was sequenced in a study of OX40 agonist ivuxolimab in advanced cancers. This table comes from immunoSEQ multiplex PCR, and its TCRdb copy is limited to in-frame clones, with some not included. The table records 50,000 to 65,000 clones, about nine tenths of them present only once. The specimen comprised CD4+ or CD8+ T cells sorted from blood, sampled in a trial of the OX40 agonist ivuxolimab. The receptors stem from an adult with an advanced solid tumor such as melanoma, head and neck, liver or kidney cancer.

The gene calls are TRBV2 and TRBJ2-7, with D tentatively TRBD1 (5 bases). This CDR3 is built from 14 residues. V lost 4 bases, J lost 4 bases, and 14 bases lay in between. Germline V CDR1 and CDR2: SNHLY, FYNNEI. The CDR3 reads CASSGIRGSYEQYF. The CDR3 nucleotides read TGTGCCAGCAGTGGGATTAGGGGCAGTTACGAGCAGTACTTC.

The chain combines TRBV18 with TRBJ2-1, with 9 nucleotides matching TRBD2. Germline lookup yields CDR1 KGHSH and CDR2 LQKENI. This CDR3 region has 14 residues. The junction had 10 bases not matched to a gene; V was cut back by 3 bases and J by 13 bases. DNA for the CDR3: TGTGCCAGCTCACCCTCGTTAGCGGGAGCTGGACAGTTCTTC. Translating it yields CASSPSLAGAGQFF.

The chain carries TRBV19 and TRBJ1-1; 7 bases align to TRBD1. The CDR3 sequence is 14 residues long. The V gene end was trimmed by 1 base and the J gene end by 3 bases; junction bases not matched to a gene: 2. The V gene's germline CDR1 is LNHDA and CDR2 SQIVND (reference sequence). The CDR3 region has the DNA TGTGCCAGTAGTATAGCGACAGGGTACACTGAAGCTTTCTTT. Protein sequence: CASSIATGYTEAFF.

This clone was detected only a few times. V usage is TRBV27 and J usage is TRBJ2-3; the D is unclear. The germline V gene encodes CDR1 MNHEY and CDR2 SMNVEV (reference sequence). CDR3 length: 16 amino acids. Trimming took off 3 bases at V and 1 base at J, with 14 bases between the two ends. CDR3 nucleotides: TGTGCCAGCAGTTTTATAGCCGATTTGGGCACAGATACGCAGTATTTT. Its translation is CASSFIADLGTDTQYF.

The rearrangement joins TRBV10-3 to TRBJ2-7, with D possibly being TRBD1 or TRBD2 (5 bases each). This CDR3 has 13 residues. Per germline, CDR1 ENHRY and CDR2 SYGVKD. Trimming shortened V by 4 bases and J by 7 bases, and 14 bases separated the two germline ends. DNA for the CDR3: TGTGCCATCAGTGCTCGTGGGACGGGGGAGCAGTACTTC. Translation: CAISARGTGEQYF.

This chain connects TRBV4-1 to TRBJ2-7; D is perhaps TRBD1 or TRBD2 (5 bases each). Germline values: CDR1 MGHRA, CDR2 YSYEKL. The CDR3 length is 16 residues. Trimming removed 4 bases at V and 0 bases at J, with 16 bases between. The DNA of the CDR3 is TGCGCCAGCAGCCTTTGGGGACCGAGGAGCTCCTACGAGCAGTACTTC. Its protein is CASSLWGPRSSYEQYF.

Only a few counts were recorded for this clone. This chain joins TRBV6-6 and TRBJ2-7; weak D call: TRBD2 (5 bases). V was shortened by 5 bases and J by 3 bases, with 11 bases between the two germline ends. The CDR3 loop spans 13 amino acids. Germline loops: CDR1 MNHNY, CDR2 SVGAGI (reference sequence). Written as DNA, the CDR3 is TGTGCCAGCAGTGCGGCCCGGGGCTACGAGCAGTACTTC. This translates into CASSAARGYEQYF.

The J gene is TRBJ1-3, the V gene TRBV18; no definite D call. The CDR3 loop spans 13 amino acids. V was pared by 3 bases and J by 0 bases, with 3 bases between. CDR1 and CDR2 (germline): KGHSH, LQKENI. In DNA form, the CDR3 reads TGTGCCAGCTCACCCAGCTCTGGAAACACCATATATTTT. Translating it yields CASSPSSGNTIYF.

The rearrangement links TRBV9 to TRBJ1-2; D is unresolved. The CDR3 runs 12 residues. Germline assignment: CDR1 SGDLS and CDR2 YYNGEE. V shed 0 bases and J shed 5 bases, with 5 bases lying between them. The CDR3, as DNA: TGTGCCAGCAGCGTAGACGGGTATGGCTACACCTTC. Amino acids: CASSVDGYGYTF. The full variable domain, in which reference TRBV9 and TRBJ1-2 provide the parts outside the CDR3, is DSGVTQTPKHLITATGQRVTLRCSPRSGDLSVYWYQQSLDQGLQFLIQYYNGEERAKGNILERFSAQQFPDLHSELNLSSLELGDSALYFCASSVDGYGYTFGSGTRLTVV.

This chain uses TRBV6-1 with TRBJ1-2; D is undetermined. In germline, CDR1 is MNHNS, CDR2 SASEGT. The CDR3 is made up of 14 amino acids. V gave up 2 bases and J gave up 4 bases, with 11 bases separating them. CDR3 sequence reads: CASSEIGQFYGYTF. The DNA of the CDR3 is TGTGCCAGCAGTGAAATTGGTCAATTCTATGGCTACACCTTC.

The sample holds one count of this clone. The gene calls are TRBV6-1 and TRBJ2-1; D possibly corresponds to TRBD2 (7 bases). Trimming took off 7 bases at V and 0 bases at J, with 13 bases between the two ends. The CDR3 has 15 residues. Germline V gene lookup returns CDR1 MNHNS and CDR2 SASEGT. CDR3 nucleotide sequence: TGTGCCAGCATGGGGGGGCTTAGCTCCTACAATGAGCAGTTCTTC. It is translated as CASMGGLSSYNEQFF.

The genes are TRBV19 and TRBJ2-1; possibly TRBD2 for D (5 bases). Trimming left V 4 bases short and J 5 bases short, with 12 bases between. CDR3 length equals 14 residues. CDR1 LNHDA and CDR2 SQIVND come from the germline V gene (reference sequence). The CDR3 sequence is CASSTRVEDNEQFF. CDR3 bases: TGTGCCAGTAGTACCCGGGTGGAGGACAATGAGCAGTTCTTC.

V gene TRBV5-1 combines with J gene TRBJ2-3; 10 positions agree with TRBD2. The junction had 7 bases not matched to a gene; V was cut back by 0 bases and J by 0 bases. Germline V lookup: CDR1 SGHRS, CDR2 YFSETQ. The CDR3 loop spans 18 amino acids. The CDR3 sequence: CASSLVSRTSGSTDTQYF. In nucleotides, the CDR3 is TGCGCCAGCAGCTTGGTTTCCCGGACTAGCGGTAGCACAGATACGCAGTATTTT.

The chain combines TRBV19 with TRBJ1-5, with 10 bases that match TRBD1. This CDR3 has 15 residues. V was clipped by 3 bases and J by 1 base; unmatched bases: 0. CDR1 and CDR2 (germline): LNHDA, SQIVND (reference sequence). The DNA for the CDR3 is TGTGCCAGTAGTATGGGACAGGGGAGCAATCAGCCCCAGCATTTT. Translation: CASSMGQGSNQPQHF.

This chain uses TRBV6-6 with TRBJ1-3; tentatively, D is TRBD1 (5 bases). V lost 2 bases and J 0 bases, leaving 8 bases between the germline ends. Looked up from germline, CDR1 is MNHNY and CDR2 is SVGAGI (reference sequence). CDR3 size: 15 residues. The CDR3 sequence is CASSYLQDSGNTIYF. The CDR3 nucleotides read TGTGCCAGCAGTTACCTACAGGACTCTGGAAACACCATATATTTT.

The chain employs TRBV10-3 and TRBJ2-7, with 9 bases that match TRBD1. The V segment lost 4 bases and the J segment 2 bases; nucleotides outside the gene matches: 6. The CDR3 length is 15 residues. Germline CDR1 and CDR2: ENHRY and SYGVKD. The CDR3 region is CAISVSGQGPYEQYF. The CDR3 region has the DNA TGTGCCATCAGTGTGTCCGGACAGGGGCCCTACGAGCAGTACTTC.

CDR3 sequence: CASSPDRGSEKLFF. The CDR3 DNA sequence: TGTGCCAGCAGCCCGGACAGGGGGAGTGAAAAACTGTTTTTT. The V gene is TRBV7-9, the J gene TRBJ1-4; TRBD1 matches 10 bases. V was pared by 5 bases and J by 7 bases, with 4 bases of the junction left unmatched. This CDR3 region has 14 residues. The germline gives CDR1 SEHNR, CDR2 FQNEAQ (reference sequence).

This sequence joins TRBV30 and TRBJ1-1, with D perhaps matching TRBD1 (5 bases). Germline loops: CDR1 GTSNPN, CDR2 SVGIG (reference sequence). V gave up 5 bases and J gave up 0 bases, with 13 bases separating them. This CDR3 comprises 14 residues. CDR3 DNA: TGTGCCTGGTCCGGGACCGCACTGAACACTGAAGCTTTCTTT. Its protein is CAWSGTALNTEAFF.

The chain combines TRBV18 with TRBJ1-3; D possibly corresponds to TRBD1 (6 bases). Trimming stripped 1 base from V and 0 bases from J, with 7 bases between. Per germline, CDR1 KGHSH and CDR2 LQKENI. The length of the CDR3 is 15 residues. The CDR3 region is CASSPLDSSGNTIYF. CDR3 bases: TGTGCCAGCTCACCACTGGACAGCTCTGGAAACACCATATATTTT.

V usage is TRBV15 and J usage is TRBJ2-1; 9 bases align to TRBD2. This CDR3 comprises 16 residues. Germline V lookup: CDR1 LNHNV, CDR2 YYDKDF (reference sequence). The V segment lost 8 bases and the J segment 4 bases; nucleotides outside the gene matches: 12. This chain's CDR3 is CATQVGNSGSYNEQFF. Written as DNA, the CDR3 is TGTGCCACCCAAGTTGGGAATAGCGGGAGTTACAATGAGCAGTTCTTC.

J is TRBJ2-3 and V is TRBV5-1, with D possibly being TRBD1 or TRBD2 (5 bases each). Trimming stripped 1 base from V and 8 bases from J, with 8 bases between. CDR1 is SGHRS, CDR2 YFSETQ, per germline. This CDR3 region has 12 residues. The chain's CDR3 is CASSLTRGTQYF. The CDR3 coding sequence is TGCGCCAGCAGCTTGACTAGGGGTACGCAGTATTTT.

The chain couples TRBV7-6 to TRBJ1-4; TRBD1 matches 9 bases. Germline V gene sequence: CDR1 SGHVS, CDR2 FNYEAQ. With V trimmed by 4 bases and J by 4 bases, 7 bases remained unmatched. The CDR3 contains 16 residues. Here the CDR3 reads CASSSIGQGNNEKLFF. CDR3 DNA sequence: TGTGCCAGCAGCTCCATAGGACAGGGGAATAATGAAAAACTGTTTTTT.

The chain recombines TRBV5-4 with TRBJ2-1; 10 bases line up with TRBD2. The CDR3 sequence is 16 residues long. Germline CDR1 reads SGHNT; CDR2 reads YYREEE (reference sequence). Trimming took 7 bases from V and 5 from J; bases not matched to a gene: 12. The CDR3 nucleotides are TGTGCCAGCTCACTCGGGGCTAGCGGGAGTAACAATGAGCAGTTCTTC. Translating gives CASSLGASGSNNEQFF.

V usage is TRBV4-1 and J usage is TRBJ1-5; the D is unclear. The CDR3 is 17 amino acids. From germline, CDR1 is MGHRA and CDR2 YSYEKL. The V and J ends lost 3 bases and 2 bases respectively, with 17 bases between them. The CDR3 DNA reads as TGCGCCAGCAGCCAGTCGACTTACCCGGGTGGCAATCAGCCCCAGCATTTT. Translation gives CASSQSTYPGGNQPQHF.